The 5 T cell receptor beta chains given below trace back to one sample, sequenced in a study of T cell responses to AZD1222 COVID-19 vaccine. This table comes from immunoSEQ multiplex PCR, and its TCRdb copy is limited to in-frame clones, with some not included. The sample lists 150,000 to 180,000 clones; 90% were seen once. The material sequenced was peripheral blood, taken on day 0 of AZD1222 vaccination. The receptor set was obtained from an adult in good health.

The chain combines TRBV11-2 with TRBJ1-3; D gene ambiguous. The CDR3 extends over 13 amino acids. Deletions cut 5 bases from V and 6 bases from J, with 11 bases between. Germline lookup yields CDR1 SGHAT and CDR2 FQNNGV. This CDR3 reads CASSQGPANTIYF. DNA of the CDR3: TGTGCCAGCAGCCAAGGTCCAGCAAACACCATATATTTT.

The chain has TRBV14 and TRBJ1-1; TRBD1 matches 9 bases. In germline, CDR1 is SGHDN, CDR2 FVKESK. V shed 4 bases, J shed 4 bases, and the junction held 10 bases outside the gene matches. The CDR3 consists of 16 residues. This CDR3 reads CASSPGQGGQRTEAFF. The CDR3 region has the DNA TGTGCCAGCAGCCCGGGACAGGGTGGACAGCGCACTGAAGCTTTCTTT. Filled out from reference TRBV14 and TRBJ1-1, the complete variable domain reads EAGVTQFPSHSVIEKGQTVTLRCDPISGHDNLYWYRRVMGKEIKFLLHFVKESKQDESGMPNNRFLAERTGGTYSTLKVQPAELEDSGVYFCASSPGQGGQRTEAFFGQGTRLTVV.

The rearrangement joins TRBV10-3 to TRBJ2-1; D is possibly TRBD1 or TRBD2 (5 bases each). CDR1 and CDR2 from the germline V gene are ENHRY and SYGVKD. This CDR3 is built from 13 residues. V was cut by 4 bases and J by 1 base, with 5 bases left in between. The CDR3 DNA sequence: TGTGCCATCAGTGGGGGGTCCTACAATGAGCAGTTCTTC. Protein product: CAISGGSYNEQFF.

This chain connects TRBV7-9 to TRBJ1-2; 8 positions match TRBD1. The J segment lost 4 bases and the V segment lost 3 bases, leaving 7 bases of the junction unmatched. CDR3 length equals 15 residues. Per the germline V gene, CDR1 is SEHNR and CDR2 is FQNEAQ (reference sequence). This CDR3 is CASSLGPGTGYGYTF. CDR3 DNA: TGTGCCAGCAGCTTGGGCCCCGGGACAGGCTATGGCTACACCTTC.

The chain is built from TRBV5-4 and TRBJ1-4, with D uncertain. V gave up 1 base and J gave up 5 bases, with 6 bases separating them. Germline CDR1 reads SGHNT; CDR2 reads YYREEE (reference sequence). This CDR3 has 13 residues. The CDR3 sequence is CASSLKPNEKLFF. The CDR3 nucleotides are TGTGCCAGCAGCTTGAAGCCAAATGAAAAACTGTTTTTT.